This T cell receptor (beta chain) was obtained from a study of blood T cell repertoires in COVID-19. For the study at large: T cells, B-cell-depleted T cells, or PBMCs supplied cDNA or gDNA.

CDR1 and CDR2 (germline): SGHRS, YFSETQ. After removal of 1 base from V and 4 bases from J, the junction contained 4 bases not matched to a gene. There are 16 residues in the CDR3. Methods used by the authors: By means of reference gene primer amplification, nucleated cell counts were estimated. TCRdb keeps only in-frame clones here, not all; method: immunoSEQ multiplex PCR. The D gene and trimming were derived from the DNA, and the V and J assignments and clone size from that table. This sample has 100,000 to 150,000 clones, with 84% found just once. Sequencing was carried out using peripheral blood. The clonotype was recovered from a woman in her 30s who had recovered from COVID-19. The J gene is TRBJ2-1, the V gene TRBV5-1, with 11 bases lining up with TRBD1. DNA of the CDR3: TGCGCCAGCAGCTTGCAGGACAGGGGGCCATACAATGAGCAGTTCTTC. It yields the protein CASSLQDRGPYNEQFF.